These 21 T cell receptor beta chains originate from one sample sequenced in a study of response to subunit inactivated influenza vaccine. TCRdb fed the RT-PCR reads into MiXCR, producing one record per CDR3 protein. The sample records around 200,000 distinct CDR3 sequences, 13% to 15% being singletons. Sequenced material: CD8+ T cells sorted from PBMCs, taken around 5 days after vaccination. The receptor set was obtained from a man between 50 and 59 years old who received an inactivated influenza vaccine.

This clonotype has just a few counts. This chain's CDR3 is CSASRDVANTEAFF. The CDR3 coding sequence is TGCAGTGCCAGCCGGGACGTCGCGAACACTGAAGCTTTCTTT. The chain couples TRBV20-1 to TRBJ1-1; tentative D call: TRBD1 (5 bases). The CDR3 totals 14 residues. V was pared by 6 bases and J by 1 base, with 15 bases between. CDR1 is DFQATT and CDR2 is SNEGSKA in the germline V gene (reference sequence).

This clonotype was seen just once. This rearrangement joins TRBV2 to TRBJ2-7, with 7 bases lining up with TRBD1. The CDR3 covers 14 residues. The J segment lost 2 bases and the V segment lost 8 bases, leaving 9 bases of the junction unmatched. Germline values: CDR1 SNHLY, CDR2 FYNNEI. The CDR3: CASYTPQGTYEQYF. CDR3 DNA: TGTGCCAGCTATACACCACAGGGGACCTACGAGCAGTACTTC.

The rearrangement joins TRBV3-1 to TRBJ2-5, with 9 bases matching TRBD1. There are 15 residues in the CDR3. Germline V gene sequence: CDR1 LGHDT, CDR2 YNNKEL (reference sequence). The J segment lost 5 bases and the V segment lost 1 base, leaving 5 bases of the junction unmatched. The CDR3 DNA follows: TGTGCCAGCAGCCAAGGACACAGGGGGCAGGAGACCCAGTACTTC. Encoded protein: CASSQGHRGQETQYF.

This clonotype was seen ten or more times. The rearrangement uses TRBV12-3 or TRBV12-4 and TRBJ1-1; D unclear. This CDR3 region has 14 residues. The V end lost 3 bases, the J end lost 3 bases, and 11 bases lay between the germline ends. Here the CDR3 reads CASSLGRADTEAFF. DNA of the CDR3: TGTGCCAGCAGTTTGGGGAGGGCTGACACTGAAGCTTTCTTT.

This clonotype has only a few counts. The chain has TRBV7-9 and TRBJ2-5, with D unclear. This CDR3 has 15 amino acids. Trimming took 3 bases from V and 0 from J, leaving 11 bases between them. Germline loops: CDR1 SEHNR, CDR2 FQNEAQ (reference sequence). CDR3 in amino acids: CASSLRPRNQETQYF. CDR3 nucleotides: TGTGCCAGCAGCTTGCGTCCCAGGAACCAAGAGACCCAGTACTTC.

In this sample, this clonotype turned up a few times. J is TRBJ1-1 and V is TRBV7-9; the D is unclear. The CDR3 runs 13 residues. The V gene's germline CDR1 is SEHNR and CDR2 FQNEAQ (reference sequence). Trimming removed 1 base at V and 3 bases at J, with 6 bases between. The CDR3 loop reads CASSLVEDTEAFF. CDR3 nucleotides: TGTGCCAGCAGCTTAGTAGAGGACACTGAAGCTTTCTTT.

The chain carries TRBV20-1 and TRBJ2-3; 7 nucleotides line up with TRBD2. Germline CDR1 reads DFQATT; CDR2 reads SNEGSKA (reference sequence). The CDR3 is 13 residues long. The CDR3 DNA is TGCTTGCCTCTAGCGGCTAGCACAGATACGCAGTATTTT. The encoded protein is CLPLAASTDTQYF.

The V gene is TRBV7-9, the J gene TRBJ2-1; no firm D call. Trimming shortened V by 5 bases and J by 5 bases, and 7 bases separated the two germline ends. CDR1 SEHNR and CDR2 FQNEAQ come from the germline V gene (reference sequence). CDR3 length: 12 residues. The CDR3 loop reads CASSPDNNEQFF. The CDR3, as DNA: TGTGCCAGCAGCCCAGACAACAATGAGCAGTTCTTC.

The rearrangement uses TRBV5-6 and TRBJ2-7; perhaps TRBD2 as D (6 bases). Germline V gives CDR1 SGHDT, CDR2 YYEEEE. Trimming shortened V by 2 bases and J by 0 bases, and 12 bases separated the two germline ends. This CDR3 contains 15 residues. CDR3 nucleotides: TGTGCCAGCAGCTTCCCCGCTAGCGACTCCTACGAGCAGTACTTC. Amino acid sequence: CASSFPASDSYEQYF. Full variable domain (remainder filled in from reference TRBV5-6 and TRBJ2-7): DAGVTQSPTHLIKTRGQQVTLRCSPKSGHDTVSWYQQALGQGPQFIFQYYEEEERQRGNFPDRFSGHQFPNYSSELNVNALLLGDSALYLCASSFPASDSYEQYFGPGTRLTVT.

CDR3 protein: CASRGLPGPDTQYF. DNA of the CDR3: TGCGCCAGTAGGGGACTTCCCGGGCCAGATACGCAGTATTTT. The chain is built from TRBV10-2 and TRBJ2-3, with a possible D match to TRBD2 (6 bases). The V and J ends lost 9 bases and 4 bases respectively, with 17 bases between them. The CDR3 is made up of 14 amino acids. Looked up from germline, CDR1 is WSHSY and CDR2 is SAAADI.

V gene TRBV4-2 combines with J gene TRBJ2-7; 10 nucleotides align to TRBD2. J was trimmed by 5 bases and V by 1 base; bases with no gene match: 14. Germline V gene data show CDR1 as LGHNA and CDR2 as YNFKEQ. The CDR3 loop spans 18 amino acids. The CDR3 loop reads CASSQGRMASGSYDEQYF. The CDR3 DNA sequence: TGTGCCAGCAGCCAAGGAAGGATGGCTAGCGGGAGTTATGACGAGCAGTACTTC.

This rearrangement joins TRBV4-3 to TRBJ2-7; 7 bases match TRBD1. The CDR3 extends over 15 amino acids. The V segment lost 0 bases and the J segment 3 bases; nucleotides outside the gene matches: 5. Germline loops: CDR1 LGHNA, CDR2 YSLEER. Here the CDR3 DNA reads TGCGCCAGCAGCCAAGACTTGACAGGGTTCTACGAGCAGTACTTC. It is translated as CASSQDLTGFYEQYF.

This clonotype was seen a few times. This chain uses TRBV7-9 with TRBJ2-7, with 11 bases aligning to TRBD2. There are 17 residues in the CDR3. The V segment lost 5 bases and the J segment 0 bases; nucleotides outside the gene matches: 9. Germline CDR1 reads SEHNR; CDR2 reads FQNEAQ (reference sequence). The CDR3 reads CASSHTSGGQHSYEQYF. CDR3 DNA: TGTGCCAGCAGCCATACTAGCGGGGGCCAACACTCCTACGAGCAGTACTTC.

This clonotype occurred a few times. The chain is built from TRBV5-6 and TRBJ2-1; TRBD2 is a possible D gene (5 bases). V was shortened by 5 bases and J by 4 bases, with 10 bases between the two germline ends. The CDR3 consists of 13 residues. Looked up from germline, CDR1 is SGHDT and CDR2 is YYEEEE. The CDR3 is CASRDSTYNEQFF. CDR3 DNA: TGTGCCAGCAGGGACTCGACATACAATGAGCAGTTCTTC.

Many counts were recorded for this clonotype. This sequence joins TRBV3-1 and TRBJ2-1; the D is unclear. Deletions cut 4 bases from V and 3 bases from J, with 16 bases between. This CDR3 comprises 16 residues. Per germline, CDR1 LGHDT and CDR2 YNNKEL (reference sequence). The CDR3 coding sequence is TGTGCCAGCAGCCCGCACGACACAGACAACTACAATGAGCAGTTCTTC. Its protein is CASSPHDTDNYNEQFF.

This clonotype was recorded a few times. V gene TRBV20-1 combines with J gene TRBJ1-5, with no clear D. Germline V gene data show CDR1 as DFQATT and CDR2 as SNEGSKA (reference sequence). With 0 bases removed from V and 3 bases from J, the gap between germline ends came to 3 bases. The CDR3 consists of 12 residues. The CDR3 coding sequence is TGCAGTGCTAGAGATTTCAATCAGCCCCAGCATTTT. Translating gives CSARDFNQPQHF.

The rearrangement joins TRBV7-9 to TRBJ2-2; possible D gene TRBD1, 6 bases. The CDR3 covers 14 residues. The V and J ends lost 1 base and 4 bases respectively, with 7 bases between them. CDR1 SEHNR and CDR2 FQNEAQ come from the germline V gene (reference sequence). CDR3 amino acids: CASSLDRVTGELFF. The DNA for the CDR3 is TGTGCCAGCAGCTTAGACAGGGTCACCGGGGAGCTGTTTTTT.

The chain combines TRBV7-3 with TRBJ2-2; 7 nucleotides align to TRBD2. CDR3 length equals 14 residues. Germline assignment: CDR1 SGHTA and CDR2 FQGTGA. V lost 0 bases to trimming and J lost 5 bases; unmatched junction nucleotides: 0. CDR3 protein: CASSLTSGTGELFF. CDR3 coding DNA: TGTGCCAGCAGCTTAACTAGCGGGACCGGGGAGCTGTTTTTT.

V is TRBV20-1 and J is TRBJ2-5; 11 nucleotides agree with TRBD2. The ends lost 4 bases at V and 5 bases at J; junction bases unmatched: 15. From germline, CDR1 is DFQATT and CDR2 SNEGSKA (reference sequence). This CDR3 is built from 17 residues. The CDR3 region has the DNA TGCAGTGCTACATCCGGGACTAGCGGCGAATCATTGGAGACCCAGTACTTC. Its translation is CSATSGTSGESLETQYF.

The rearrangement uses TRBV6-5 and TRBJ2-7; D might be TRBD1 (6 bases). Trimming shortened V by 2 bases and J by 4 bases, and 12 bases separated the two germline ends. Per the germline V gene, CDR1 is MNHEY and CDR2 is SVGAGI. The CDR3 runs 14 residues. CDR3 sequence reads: CASSYAGTPYEQYF. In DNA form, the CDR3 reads TGTGCCAGCAGTTACGCCGGGACACCGTACGAGCAGTACTTC.

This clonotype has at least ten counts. The CDR3 DNA sequence: TGCAGTGCAACAAAGAGGACTAGCGGGAGATCTGAGCAGTTCTTC. As protein: CSATKRTSGRSEQFF. The genes are TRBV20-1 and TRBJ2-1, with TRBD2 identical over 13 bases. This CDR3 is 15 amino acids long. The germline CDR1 and CDR2 sequences are DFQATT and SNEGSKA (reference sequence). Unmatched junction bases numbered 11, after V lost 6 bases and J lost 9 bases.